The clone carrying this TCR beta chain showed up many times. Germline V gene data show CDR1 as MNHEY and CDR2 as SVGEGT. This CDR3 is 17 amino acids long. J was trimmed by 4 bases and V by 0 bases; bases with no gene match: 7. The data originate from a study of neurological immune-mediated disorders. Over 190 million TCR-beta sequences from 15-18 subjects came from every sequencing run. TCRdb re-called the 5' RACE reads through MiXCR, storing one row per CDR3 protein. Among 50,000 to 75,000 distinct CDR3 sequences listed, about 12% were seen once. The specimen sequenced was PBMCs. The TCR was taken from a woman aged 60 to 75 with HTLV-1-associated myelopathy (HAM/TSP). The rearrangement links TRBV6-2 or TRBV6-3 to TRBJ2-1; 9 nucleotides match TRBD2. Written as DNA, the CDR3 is TGTGCCAGCAGTTACTCGCCCGCGGGAGGGCTGTACAATGAGCAGTTCTTC. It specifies CASSYSPAGGLYNEQFF.